This T cell receptor (beta chain) was identified during a study of beta chain features in type 1 diabetes. Study details: The patient and healthy donor groups were comparable for age, gender and cell yields.

Every isolated RNA sample was fully reverse transcribed, so sequencing captured expressed TCRB transcripts. The protocol was immunoSEQ multiplex PCR, while the TCRdb copy is restricted to in-frame clones and leaves out a portion. The sample holds more than 110,000 clones, 6.9% seen once. Germline CDR1 and CDR2: SGHTS and YDEGEE. The CDR3 length is 14 residues. V was pared by 4 bases and J by 1 base, with 11 bases between. Each population that was sorted was more than 98% pure. Sequenced material: central memory CD4+ T cells from blood. This clonotype originated in a woman aged 30 to 39 in good health. The rearrangement links TRBV5-8 to TRBJ2-5, with a tentative D call TRBD1 (6 bases). The CDR3 DNA is TGTGCCAGCAGCCCTGTCAGGGGCCAAGAGACCCAGTACTTC. It yields the protein CASSPVRGQETQYF.